This TCR beta chain originates from a study of blood T cell repertoires in COVID-19. TCRdb's copy holds only in-frame clones and misses some; the assay was immunoSEQ multiplex PCR. Among about 180,000 clones listed, 80% to 90% were seen once. The V and J ends lost 1 base and 5 bases respectively, with 23 bases between them. The CDR3 is 18 amino acids. CDR1 and CDR2 (germline): SEHNR, FQNEAQ (reference sequence). This receptor was obtained from a woman between 18 and 30 years old who had recovered from COVID-19. Sequencing was done on a sample of PBMCs or T cells enriched from blood (not recorded which). The chain carries TRBV7-9 and TRBJ1-2, with D tentatively TRBD1 (6 bases). CDR3 DNA: TGTGCCAGCAGCTTAGTACGGGGGGCCCTACCCCTTTGGTATGGCTACACCTTC. This sequence encodes CASSLVRGALPLWYGYTF.